This T cell receptor beta chain was observed in a study of blood T cells in healthy people across ages. Concerning this clonotype itself: Its specificity is not known.

V dropped 6 bases and J dropped 4 bases, with 13 bases sitting between them. The CDR3 has 13 residues. With a J-beta primer mix and a sample-barcoded 5' primer, a second PCR ran about 7 to 11 cycles. A template-switch adaptor containing 12 random nucleotides labeled each cDNA molecule. From the 5' RACE reads, TCRdb called clonotypes with MiXCR, one entry per CDR3 protein. The table records about 800,000 distinct CDR3 sequences, approximately 25% of them present only once. Whole-study results and caveats: Both higher diversity and more naive CD4+ cells marked long-lived donors when set against aged donors.

This same sample was also taken into another study, of T cells of mothers and their children. That publication notes: Both sample barcodes and 2-4 random nucleotides came from the M1S primer of the second PCR.

This TCR was recovered from a boy younger than 18 in good health. The source material was blood. The V call is TRBV12-3 or TRBV12-4, the J call TRBJ2-7; D may be TRBD1 or TRBD2 (5 bases each). The CDR3 DNA sequence: TGTGCCAGCAGAGAAGAGGGGCCTTACGAGCAGTACTTC. This gives the protein CASREEGPYEQYF.